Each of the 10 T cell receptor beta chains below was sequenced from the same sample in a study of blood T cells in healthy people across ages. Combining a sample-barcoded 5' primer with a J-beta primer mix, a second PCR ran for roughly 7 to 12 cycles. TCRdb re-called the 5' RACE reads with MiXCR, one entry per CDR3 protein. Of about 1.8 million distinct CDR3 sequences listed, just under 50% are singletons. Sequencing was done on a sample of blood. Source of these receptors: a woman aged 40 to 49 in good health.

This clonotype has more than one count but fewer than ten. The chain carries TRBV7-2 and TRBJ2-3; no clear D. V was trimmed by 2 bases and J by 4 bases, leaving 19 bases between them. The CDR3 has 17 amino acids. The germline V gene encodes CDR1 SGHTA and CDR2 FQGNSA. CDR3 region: CASSLNPAGLSADTQYF. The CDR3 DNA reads TGTGCCAGCAGCTTAAATCCGGCAGGTTTGAGTGCAGATACGCAGTATTTT.

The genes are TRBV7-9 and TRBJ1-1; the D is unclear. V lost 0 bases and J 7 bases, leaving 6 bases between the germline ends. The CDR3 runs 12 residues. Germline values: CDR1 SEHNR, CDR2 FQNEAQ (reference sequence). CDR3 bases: TGTGCCAGCAGCTTAGCGACGAATGAAGCTTTCTTT. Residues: CASSLATNEAFF.

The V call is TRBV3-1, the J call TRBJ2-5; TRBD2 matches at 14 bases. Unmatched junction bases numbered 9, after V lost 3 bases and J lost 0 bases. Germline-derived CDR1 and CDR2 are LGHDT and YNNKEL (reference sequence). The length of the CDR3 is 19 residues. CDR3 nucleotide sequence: TGTGCCAGCAGCCATTCGGGACTAGCGGGGGAAAGGTACCAAGAGACCCAGTACTTC. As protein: CASSHSGLAGERYQETQYF.

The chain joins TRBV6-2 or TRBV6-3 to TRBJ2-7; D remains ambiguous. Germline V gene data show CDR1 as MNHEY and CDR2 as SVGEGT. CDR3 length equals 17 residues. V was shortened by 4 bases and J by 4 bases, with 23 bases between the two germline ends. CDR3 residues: CASSSPKRTRSGYEQYF. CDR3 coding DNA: TGTGCCAGCAGTTCCCCAAAACGAACAAGGTCGGGTTACGAGCAGTACTTC.

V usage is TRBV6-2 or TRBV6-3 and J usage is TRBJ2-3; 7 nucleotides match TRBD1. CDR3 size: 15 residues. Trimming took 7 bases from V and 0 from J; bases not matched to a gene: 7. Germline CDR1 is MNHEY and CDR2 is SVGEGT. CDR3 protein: CASTRLGQSTDTQYF. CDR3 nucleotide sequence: TGTGCCAGCACCAGGCTGGGACAGAGCACAGATACGCAGTATTTT.

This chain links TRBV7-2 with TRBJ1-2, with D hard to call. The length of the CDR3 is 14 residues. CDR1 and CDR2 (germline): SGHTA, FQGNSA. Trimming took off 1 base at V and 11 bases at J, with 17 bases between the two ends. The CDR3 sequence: CASSLEVDAGRYTF. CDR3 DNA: TGTGCCAGCAGCTTAGAAGTAGATGCGGGGAGGTACACCTTC. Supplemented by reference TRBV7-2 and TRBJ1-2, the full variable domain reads GAGVSQSPSNKVTEKGKDVELRCDPISGHTALYWYRQSLGQGLEFLIYFQGNSAPDKSGLPSDRFSAERTGGSVSTLTIQRTQQEDSAVYLCASSLEVDAGRYTFGSGTRLTVV.

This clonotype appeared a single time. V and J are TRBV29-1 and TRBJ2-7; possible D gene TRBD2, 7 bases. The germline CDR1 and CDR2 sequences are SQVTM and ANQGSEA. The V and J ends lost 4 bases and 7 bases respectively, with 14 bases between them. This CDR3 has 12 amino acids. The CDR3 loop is CSVVGGGGEQYF. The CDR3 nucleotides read TGCAGCGTTGTGGGCGGGGGCGGTGAGCAGTACTTC.

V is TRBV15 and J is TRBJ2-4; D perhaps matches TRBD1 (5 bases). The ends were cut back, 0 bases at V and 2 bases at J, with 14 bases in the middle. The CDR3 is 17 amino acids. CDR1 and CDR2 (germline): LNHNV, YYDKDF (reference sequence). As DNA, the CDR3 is TGTGCCACCAGCAGAGATATTGGGGCAGGGTCCAAAAACATTCAGTACTTC. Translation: CATSRDIGAGSKNIQYF.

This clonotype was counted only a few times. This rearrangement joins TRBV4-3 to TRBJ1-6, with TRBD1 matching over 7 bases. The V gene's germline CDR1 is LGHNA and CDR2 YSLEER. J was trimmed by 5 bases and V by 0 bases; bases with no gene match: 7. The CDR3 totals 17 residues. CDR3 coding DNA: TGCGCCAGCAGCCAAGAACCATGGACAGGAGATAATTCACCCCTCCACTTT. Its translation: CASSQEPWTGDNSPLHF.

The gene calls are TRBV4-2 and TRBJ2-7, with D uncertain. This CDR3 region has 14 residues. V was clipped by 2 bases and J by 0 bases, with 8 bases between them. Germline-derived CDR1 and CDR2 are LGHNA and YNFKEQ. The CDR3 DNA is TGTGCCAGCAGCCAAACTATTATCTCCTACGAGCAGTACTTC. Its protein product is CASSQTIISYEQYF.